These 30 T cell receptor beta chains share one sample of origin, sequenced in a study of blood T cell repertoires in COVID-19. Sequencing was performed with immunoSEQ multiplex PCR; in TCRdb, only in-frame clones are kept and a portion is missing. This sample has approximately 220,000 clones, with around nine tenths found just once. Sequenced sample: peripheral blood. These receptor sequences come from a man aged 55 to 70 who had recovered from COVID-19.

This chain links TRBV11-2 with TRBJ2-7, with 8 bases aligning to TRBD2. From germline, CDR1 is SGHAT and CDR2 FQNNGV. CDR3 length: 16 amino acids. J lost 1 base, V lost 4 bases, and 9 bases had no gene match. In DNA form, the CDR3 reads TGTGCCAGCAGCTGGGGGCGGGGGGCCCAATCCTACGAGCAGTACTTC. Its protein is CASSWGRGAQSYEQYF.

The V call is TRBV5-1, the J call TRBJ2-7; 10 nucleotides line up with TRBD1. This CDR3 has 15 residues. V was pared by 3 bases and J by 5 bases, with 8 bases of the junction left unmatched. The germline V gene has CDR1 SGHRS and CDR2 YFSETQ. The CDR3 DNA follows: TGCGCCAGCAGCTCGCCGGGACAGGGGCACAACGAGCAGTACTTC. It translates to CASSSPGQGHNEQYF.

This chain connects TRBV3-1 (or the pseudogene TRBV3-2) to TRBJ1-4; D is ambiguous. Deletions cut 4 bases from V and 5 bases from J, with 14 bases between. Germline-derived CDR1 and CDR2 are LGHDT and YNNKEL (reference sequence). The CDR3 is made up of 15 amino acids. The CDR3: CASSPDTRQNEKLFF. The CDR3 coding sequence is TGTGCCAGCAGCCCGGATACAAGACAAAATGAAAAACTGTTTTTT.

The CDR3 DNA sequence: TGTGCCAGCAGCTTGGGTTACAGGGGGCAAGGGGGAAATCAGCCCCAGCATTTT. Encoded protein: CASSLGYRGQGGNQPQHF. The chain combines TRBV7-8 with TRBJ1-5, with 9 bases lining up with TRBD1. The V gene's germline CDR1 is SGHVS and CDR2 FQNEAQ. CDR3 size: 18 residues. Trimming took 3 bases from V and 4 from J; bases not matched to a gene: 13.

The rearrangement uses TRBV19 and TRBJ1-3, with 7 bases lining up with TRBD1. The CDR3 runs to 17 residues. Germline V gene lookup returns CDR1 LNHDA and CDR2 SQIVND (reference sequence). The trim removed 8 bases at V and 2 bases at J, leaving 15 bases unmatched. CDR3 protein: CASLITQDRETGNTIYF. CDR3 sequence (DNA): TGTGCCAGTTTGATTACTCAAGACAGGGAAACTGGAAACACCATATATTTT.

CDR3 nucleotide sequence: TGTGCCAGCAGTGAATTTGGTTTAGCGGGAGGTGGAGAGACCCAGTACTTC. Encoded protein: CASSEFGLAGGGETQYF. The V and J genes are TRBV2 and TRBJ2-5; TRBD2 aligns across 10 bases. The CDR3 is 17 residues long. Germline-derived CDR1 and CDR2 are SNHLY and FYNNEI. V was pared by 2 bases and J by 4 bases, with 10 bases of the junction left unmatched. Drawing the rest from reference TRBV2 and TRBJ2-5, the complete variable domain is EPEVTQTPSHQVTQMGQEVILRCVPISNHLYFYWYRQILGQKVEFLVSFYNNEISEKSEIFDDQFSVERPDGSNFTLKIRSTKLEDSAMYFCASSEFGLAGGGETQYFGPGTRLLVL.

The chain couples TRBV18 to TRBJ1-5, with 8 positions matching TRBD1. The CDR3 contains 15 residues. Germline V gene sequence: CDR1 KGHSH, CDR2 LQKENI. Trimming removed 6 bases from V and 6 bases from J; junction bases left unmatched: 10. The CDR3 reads CASSLGQGASQPQHF. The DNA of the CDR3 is TGTGCCAGCTCCTTGGGGCAGGGGGCGAGTCAGCCCCAGCATTTT. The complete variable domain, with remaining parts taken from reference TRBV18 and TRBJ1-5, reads NAGVMQNPRHLVRRRGQEARLRCSPMKGHSHVYWYRQLPEEGLKFMVYLQKENIIDESGMPKERFSAEFPKEGPSILRIQQVVRGDSAAYFCASSLGQGASQPQHFGDGTRLSIL.

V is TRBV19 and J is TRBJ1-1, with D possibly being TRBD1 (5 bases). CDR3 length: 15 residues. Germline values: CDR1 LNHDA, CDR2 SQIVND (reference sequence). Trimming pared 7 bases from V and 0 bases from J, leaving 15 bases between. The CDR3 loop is CASTPPRVMNTEAFF. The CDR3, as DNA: TGTGCCAGTACCCCGCCCAGGGTCATGAACACTGAAGCTTTCTTT.

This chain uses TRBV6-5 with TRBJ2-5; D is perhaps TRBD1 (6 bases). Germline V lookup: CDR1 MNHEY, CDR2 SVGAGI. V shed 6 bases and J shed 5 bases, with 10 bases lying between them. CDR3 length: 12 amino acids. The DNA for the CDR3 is TGTGCCAGCAGCCTCCAGGGGGAGACCCAGTACTTC. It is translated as CASSLQGETQYF.

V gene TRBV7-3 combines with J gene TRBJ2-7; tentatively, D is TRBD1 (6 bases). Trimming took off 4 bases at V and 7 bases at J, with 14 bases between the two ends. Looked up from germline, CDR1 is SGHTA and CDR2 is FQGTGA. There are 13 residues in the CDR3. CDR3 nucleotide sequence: TGTGCCAGCAGCTCCTTAGAGGGGGAAGAGCAGTACTTC. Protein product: CASSSLEGEEQYF.

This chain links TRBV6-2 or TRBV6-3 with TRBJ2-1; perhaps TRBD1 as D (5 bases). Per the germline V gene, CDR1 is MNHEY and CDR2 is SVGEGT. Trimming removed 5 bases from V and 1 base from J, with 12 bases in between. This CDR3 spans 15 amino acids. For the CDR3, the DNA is TGTGCCAGCAGTCGGCAGGGCAGGTCCTACAATGAGCAGTTCTTC. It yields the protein CASSRQGRSYNEQFF.

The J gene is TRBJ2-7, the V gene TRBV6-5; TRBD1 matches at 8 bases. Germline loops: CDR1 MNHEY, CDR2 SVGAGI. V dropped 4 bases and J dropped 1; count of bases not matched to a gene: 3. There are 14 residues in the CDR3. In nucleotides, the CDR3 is TGTGCCAGCAGTTGGACAGGGTCGTCCTACGAGCAGTACTTC. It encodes CASSWTGSSYEQYF.

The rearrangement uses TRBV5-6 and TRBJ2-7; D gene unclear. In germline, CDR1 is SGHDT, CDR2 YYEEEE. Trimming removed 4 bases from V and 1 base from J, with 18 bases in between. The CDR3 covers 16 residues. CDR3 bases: TGTGCCAGCAGCGCGCTCAGTGCGGATGTTTCCTACGAGCAGTACTTC. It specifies CASSALSADVSYEQYF.

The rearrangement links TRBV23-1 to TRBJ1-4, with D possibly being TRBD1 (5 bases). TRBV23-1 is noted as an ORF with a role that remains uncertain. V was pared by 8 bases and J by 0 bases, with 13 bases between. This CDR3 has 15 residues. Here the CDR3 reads CASGERGPTNEKLFF. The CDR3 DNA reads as TGCGCCAGCGGGGAGCGGGGCCCAACTAATGAAAAACTGTTTTTT.

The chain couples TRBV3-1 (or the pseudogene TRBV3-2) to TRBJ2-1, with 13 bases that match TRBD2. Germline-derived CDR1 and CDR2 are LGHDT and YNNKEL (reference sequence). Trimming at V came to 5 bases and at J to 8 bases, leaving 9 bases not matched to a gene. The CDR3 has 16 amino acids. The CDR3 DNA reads TGTGCCAGCAGCACTCCAGGGACTAGCGGGGAGGATGAGCAGTTCTTC. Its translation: CASSTPGTSGEDEQFF.

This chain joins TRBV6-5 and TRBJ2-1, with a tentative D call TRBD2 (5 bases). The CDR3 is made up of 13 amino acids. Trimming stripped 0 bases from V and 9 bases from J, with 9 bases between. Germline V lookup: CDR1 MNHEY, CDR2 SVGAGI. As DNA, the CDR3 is TGTGCCAGCAGTTACTCGAGAGGGAGTGAGCAGTTCTTC. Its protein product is CASSYSRGSEQFF.

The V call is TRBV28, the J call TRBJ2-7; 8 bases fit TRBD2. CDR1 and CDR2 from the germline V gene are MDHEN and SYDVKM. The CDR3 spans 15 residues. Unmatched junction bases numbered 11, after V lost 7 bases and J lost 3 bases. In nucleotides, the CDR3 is TGTGCCAGCAACCGGGGGGGGACGCCTAACTACGAGCAGTACTTC. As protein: CASNRGGTPNYEQYF.

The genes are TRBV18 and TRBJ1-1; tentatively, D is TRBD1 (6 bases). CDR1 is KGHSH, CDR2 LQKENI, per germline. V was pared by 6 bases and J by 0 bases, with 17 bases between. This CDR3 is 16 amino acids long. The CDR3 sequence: CASSPRGGPLNTEAFF. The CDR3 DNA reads TGTGCCAGCTCCCCGAGGGGGGGGCCCCTGAACACTGAAGCTTTCTTT.

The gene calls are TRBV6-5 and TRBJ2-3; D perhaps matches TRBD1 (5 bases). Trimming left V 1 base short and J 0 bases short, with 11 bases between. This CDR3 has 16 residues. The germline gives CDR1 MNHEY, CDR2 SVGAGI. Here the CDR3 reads CASSYLGAGSTDTQYF. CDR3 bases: TGTGCCAGCAGTTACTTAGGAGCAGGGAGCACAGATACGCAGTATTTT.

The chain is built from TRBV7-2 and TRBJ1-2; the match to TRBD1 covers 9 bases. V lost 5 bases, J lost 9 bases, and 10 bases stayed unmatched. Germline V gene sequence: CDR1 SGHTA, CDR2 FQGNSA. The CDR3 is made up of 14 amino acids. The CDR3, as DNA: TGTGCCAGCAGCCCAGGGACAGGGCGTTTCAGCTACACCTTC. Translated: CASSPGTGRFSYTF.

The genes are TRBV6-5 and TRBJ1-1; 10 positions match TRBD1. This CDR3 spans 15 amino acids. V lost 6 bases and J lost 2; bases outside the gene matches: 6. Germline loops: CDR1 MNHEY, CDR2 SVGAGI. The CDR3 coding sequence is TGTGCCAGCAGAAGGACAGGGGGGGGTAACACTGAAGCTTTCTTT. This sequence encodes CASRRTGGGNTEAFF.

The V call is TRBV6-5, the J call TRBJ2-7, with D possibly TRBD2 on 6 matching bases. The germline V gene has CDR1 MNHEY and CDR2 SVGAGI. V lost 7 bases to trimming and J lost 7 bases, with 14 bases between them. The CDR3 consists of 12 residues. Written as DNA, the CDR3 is TGTGCCAGCAAGAAATCGGGACTGGAGCAGTACTTC. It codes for CASKKSGLEQYF.

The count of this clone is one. The CDR3 loop is CASSSQQESYGYTF. DNA of the CDR3: TGTGCCAGCAGCTCGCAACAGGAATCCTATGGCTACACCTTC. J is TRBJ1-2 and V is TRBV7-2, with D tentatively TRBD1 (5 bases). Germline assignment: CDR1 SGHTA and CDR2 FQGNSA. V was cut by 4 bases and J by 4 bases, with 13 bases left in between. This CDR3 has 14 amino acids.

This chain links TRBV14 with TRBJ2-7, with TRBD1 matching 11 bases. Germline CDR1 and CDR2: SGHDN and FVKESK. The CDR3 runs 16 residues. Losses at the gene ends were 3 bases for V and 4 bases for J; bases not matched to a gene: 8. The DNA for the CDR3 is TGTGCCAGCAGCCAGGGACAGGGGGATCCCTCTTACGAGCAGTACTTC. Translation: CASSQGQGDPSYEQYF.

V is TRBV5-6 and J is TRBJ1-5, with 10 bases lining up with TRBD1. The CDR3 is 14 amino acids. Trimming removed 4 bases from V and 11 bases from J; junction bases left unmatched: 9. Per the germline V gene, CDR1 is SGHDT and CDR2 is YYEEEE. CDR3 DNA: TGTGCCAGCAGCCTTGACAGGGGGCGGGGGGCCCAGCATTTT. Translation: CASSLDRGRGAQHF.

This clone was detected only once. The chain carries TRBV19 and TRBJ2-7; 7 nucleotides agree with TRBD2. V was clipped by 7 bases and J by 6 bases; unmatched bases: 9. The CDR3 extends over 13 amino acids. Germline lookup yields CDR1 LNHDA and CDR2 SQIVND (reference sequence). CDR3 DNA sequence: TGTGCCAGTACTGAGCGGGATCTAGGCGAGCAGTACTTC. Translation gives CASTERDLGEQYF.

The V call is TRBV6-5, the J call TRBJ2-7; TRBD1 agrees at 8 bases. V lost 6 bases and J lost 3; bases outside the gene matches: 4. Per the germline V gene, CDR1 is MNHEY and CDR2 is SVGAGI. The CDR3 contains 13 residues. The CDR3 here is CASSGQGYYEQYF. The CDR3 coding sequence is TGTGCCAGCAGCGGACAGGGTTACTACGAGCAGTACTTC.

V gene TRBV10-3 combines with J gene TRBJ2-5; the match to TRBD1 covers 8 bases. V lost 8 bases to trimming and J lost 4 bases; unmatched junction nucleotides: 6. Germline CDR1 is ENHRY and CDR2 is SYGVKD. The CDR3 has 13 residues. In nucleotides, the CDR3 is TGTGCCATCGGAGCAGGGGGCTTAGAGACCCAGTACTTC. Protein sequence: CAIGAGGLETQYF.

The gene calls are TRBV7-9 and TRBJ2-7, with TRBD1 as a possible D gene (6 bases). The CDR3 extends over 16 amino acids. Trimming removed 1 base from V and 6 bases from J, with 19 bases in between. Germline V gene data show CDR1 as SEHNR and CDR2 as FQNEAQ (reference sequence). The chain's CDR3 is CASSLGGRQGQSEQYF. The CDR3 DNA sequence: TGTGCCAGCAGCTTAGGGGGGCGGCAGGGTCAATCCGAGCAGTACTTC. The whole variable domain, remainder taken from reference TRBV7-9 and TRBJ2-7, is DTGVSQNPRHKITKRGQNVTFRCDPISEHNRLYWYRQTLGQGPEFLTYFQNEAQLEKSRLLSDRFSAERPKGSFSTLEIQRTEQGDSAMYLCASSLGGRQGQSEQYFGPGTRLTVT.

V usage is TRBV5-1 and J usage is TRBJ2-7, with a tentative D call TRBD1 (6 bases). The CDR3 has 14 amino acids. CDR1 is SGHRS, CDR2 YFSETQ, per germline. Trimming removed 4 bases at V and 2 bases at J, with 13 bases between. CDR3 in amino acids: CASSPGQSTYEQYF. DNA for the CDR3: TGCGCCAGCAGCCCCGGACAGTCAACCTACGAGCAGTACTTC.